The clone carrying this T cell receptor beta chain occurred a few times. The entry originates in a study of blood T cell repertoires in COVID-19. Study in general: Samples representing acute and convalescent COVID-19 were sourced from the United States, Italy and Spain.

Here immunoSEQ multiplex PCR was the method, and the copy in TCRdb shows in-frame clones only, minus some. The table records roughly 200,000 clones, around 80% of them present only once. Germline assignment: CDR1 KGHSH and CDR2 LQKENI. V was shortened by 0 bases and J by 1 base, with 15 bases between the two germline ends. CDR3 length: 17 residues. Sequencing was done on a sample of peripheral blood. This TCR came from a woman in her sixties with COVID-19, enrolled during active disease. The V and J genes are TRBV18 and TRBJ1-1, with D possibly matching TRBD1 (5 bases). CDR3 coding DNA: TGTGCCAGCTCACCACCGGTAGGGGCGATTGGGAACACTGAAGCTTTCTTT. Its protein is CASSPPVGAIGNTEAFF. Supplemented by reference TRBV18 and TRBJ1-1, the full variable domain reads NAGVMQNPRHLVRRRGQEARLRCSPMKGHSHVYWYRQLPEEGLKFMVYLQKENIIDESGMPKERFSAEFPKEGPSILRIQQVVRGDSAAYFCASSPPVGAIGNTEAFFGQGTRLTVV.